These 32 T cell receptor beta chains originate from one sample sequenced in a study of blood T cell repertoires in COVID-19. Generated by immunoSEQ multiplex PCR, the TCRdb table keeps only in-frame clones and is missing some. The sample includes around 190,000 clones, 70% to 80% seen only once; the top ten take about 9%. Sequenced input: peripheral blood. The source of these receptors is a woman aged 45-65 years with active or convalescent COVID-19.

The J gene is TRBJ1-4, the V gene TRBV5-6; no clear D. The length of the CDR3 is 12 residues. Germline CDR1 is SGHDT and CDR2 is YYEEEE. V lost 4 bases and J lost 7, with 8 bases in between. The CDR3 here is CASSLRGEKLFF. Here the CDR3 DNA reads TGTGCCAGCAGCCTGAGAGGTGAAAAACTGTTTTTT.

The chain couples TRBV6-1 to TRBJ1-1; 7 bases match TRBD1. This CDR3 is 16 amino acids long. CDR1 is MNHNS, CDR2 SASEGT, per germline. After removal of 4 bases from V and 8 bases from J, the junction contained 16 bases not matched to a gene. The CDR3 protein is CASSALQGLGSGEAFF. The DNA of the CDR3 is TGTGCCAGCAGTGCATTACAGGGGCTTGGTTCGGGGGAAGCTTTCTTT.

This clone was observed a handful of times. The chain carries TRBV7-2 and TRBJ1-6; perhaps TRBD1 as D (6 bases). In germline, CDR1 is SGHTA, CDR2 FQGNSA. The CDR3 has 16 residues. The ends were cut back, 5 bases at V and 0 bases at J, with 11 bases in the middle. The CDR3 loop is CASSPRGSSYNSPLHF. In nucleotides, the CDR3 is TGTGCCAGCAGCCCCAGGGGCAGCTCCTATAATTCACCCCTCCACTTT.

Only one count was recorded for this clone. The genes are TRBV5-1 and TRBJ2-1, with 13 positions matching TRBD2. The CDR3 length is 16 residues. Germline CDR1 and CDR2: SGHRS and YFSETQ. The ends lost 4 bases at V and 4 bases at J; junction bases unmatched: 5. Written as DNA, the CDR3 is TGCGCCAGCAGCGAACTAGCGGGAGGGCAATACAATGAGCAGTTCTTC. Its protein product is CASSELAGGQYNEQFF.

V usage is TRBV30 and J usage is TRBJ2-7; 11 positions agree with TRBD2. The trim removed 2 bases at V and 3 bases at J, leaving 0 bases unmatched. The germline V gene encodes CDR1 GTSNPN and CDR2 SVGIG (reference sequence). CDR3 length equals 13 residues. The CDR3 is CAWSLAGGYEQYF. The CDR3 DNA sequence: TGTGCCTGGAGTCTAGCGGGGGGCTACGAGCAGTACTTC.

Only one count was recorded for this clone. The CDR3 is CASSIGGGYTF. CDR3 coding DNA: TGTGCCAGCAGCATCGGGGGTGGCTACACCTTC. V and J are TRBV3-1 (or the pseudogene TRBV3-2) and TRBJ1-2, with D perhaps matching TRBD1 (5 bases). The CDR3 is 11 amino acids. Germline V gives CDR1 LGHDT, CDR2 YNNKEL (reference sequence). Trimming removed 5 bases from V and 7 bases from J, with 8 bases in between.

This clone was seen only a few times. The chain carries TRBV6-2 or TRBV6-3 and TRBJ1-5, with D tentatively TRBD1 (6 bases). CDR3 length: 19 residues. Germline V gene sequence: CDR1 MNHEY, CDR2 SVGEGT. V was cut by 0 bases and J by 0 bases, with 18 bases left in between. This CDR3 is CASSYSIQGRANSNQPQHF. Written as DNA, the CDR3 is TGTGCCAGCAGTTACTCGATTCAGGGGCGGGCTAATAGCAATCAGCCCCAGCATTTT.

The genes are TRBV5-1 and TRBJ2-7; 8 positions agree with TRBD2. CDR1 SGHRS and CDR2 YFSETQ come from the germline V gene. J was trimmed by 3 bases and V by 2 bases; bases with no gene match: 7. The CDR3 has 15 residues. DNA of the CDR3: TGCGCCAGCAGCTTAAGTAGCGGGACTTTCTACGAGCAGTACTTC. Its translation: CASSLSSGTFYEQYF.

This clone came up once. The chain couples TRBV5-8 to TRBJ2-5; the match to TRBD2 covers 12 bases. The CDR3 extends over 17 amino acids. Germline V gene lookup returns CDR1 SGHTS and CDR2 YDEGEE. V lost 3 bases to trimming and J lost 5 bases; unmatched junction nucleotides: 11. The CDR3 nucleotides read TGTGCCAGCAGCTGGTCGCCGACTAGCGGGGGAAGGGAGACCCAGTACTTC. Translation gives CASSWSPTSGGRETQYF.

The chain uses TRBV7-2 and TRBJ2-2; a possible D gene is TRBD2 (6 bases). V lost 6 bases to trimming and J lost 5 bases, with 16 bases between them. CDR1 and CDR2 (germline): SGHTA, FQGNSA. The CDR3 has 15 residues. The DNA of the CDR3 is TGTGCCAGCAGGCCCACTAGGAGGGATACCGGGGAGCTGTTTTTT. It codes for CASRPTRRDTGELFF.

The chain carries TRBV7-9 and TRBJ1-4, with TRBD1 identical over 9 bases. Germline CDR1 and CDR2: SEHNR and FQNEAQ (reference sequence). V lost 5 bases, J lost 6 bases, and 10 bases stayed unmatched. The CDR3 spans 16 residues. In nucleotides, the CDR3 is TGTGCCAGCAGCCCTGGGCGGACAGGGGCGGATGAAAAACTGTTTTTT. Encoded protein: CASSPGRTGADEKLFF. The whole variable domain, remainder taken from reference TRBV7-9 and TRBJ1-4, is DTGVSQNPRHKITKRGQNVTFRCDPISEHNRLYWYRQTLGQGPEFLTYFQNEAQLEKSRLLSDRFSAERPKGSFSTLEIQRTEQGDSAMYLCASSPGRTGADEKLFFGSGTQLSVL.

This clone occurred once. The chain has TRBV30 and TRBJ1-4, with 10 bases lining up with TRBD1. The ends lost 2 bases at V and 2 bases at J; junction bases unmatched: 2. The germline V gene has CDR1 GTSNPN and CDR2 SVGIG (reference sequence). The CDR3 sequence is 15 residues long. CDR3 sequence: CAWSSGQGTNEKLFF. CDR3 DNA: TGTGCCTGGAGTTCGGGACAGGGGACTAATGAAAAACTGTTTTTT. The variable domain in full, with the rest retrieved from reference TRBV30 and TRBJ1-4, is SQTIHQWPATLVQPVGSPLSLECTVEGTSNPNLYWYRQAAGRGLQLLFYSVGIGQISSEVPQNLSASRPQDRQFILSSKKLLLSDSGFYLCAWSSGQGTNEKLFFGSGTQLSVL.

This clone was counted only a few times. The sample holds other DNA sequences that translate to the same CDR3. V usage is TRBV18 and J usage is TRBJ1-1, with TRBD1 matching over 8 bases. The J segment lost 2 bases and the V segment lost 6 bases, leaving 2 bases of the junction unmatched. The length of the CDR3 is 13 residues. Germline V gene lookup returns CDR1 KGHSH and CDR2 LQKENI. The CDR3 region is CASSPGGNTEAFF. In DNA form, the CDR3 reads TGTGCCAGCTCCCCAGGGGGCAACACTGAAGCTTTCTTT.

The chain couples TRBV7-2 to TRBJ1-3; D ambiguous. There are 15 residues in the CDR3. CDR1 and CDR2 (germline): SGHTA, FQGNSA. V was shortened by 5 bases and J by 7 bases, with 18 bases between the two germline ends. The CDR3 DNA sequence: TGTGCCAGCAGCCCAAGACCCCCCTGGAGTAACACCATATATTTT. Amino acid sequence: CASSPRPPWSNTIYF.

The J gene is TRBJ1-6, the V gene TRBV18; D is ambiguous. Germline values: CDR1 KGHSH, CDR2 LQKENI. The V end lost 2 bases, the J end lost 0 bases, and 11 bases lay between the germline ends. CDR3 length equals 17 residues. CDR3 coding DNA: TGTGCCAGCTCACCATCGGCGGCGAGCTCCTATAATTCACCCCTCCACTTT. This codes for CASSPSAASSYNSPLHF.

This clone showed up just a few times. Relative to the germline gene, one junction end is altered; a read error may explain this. The chain links TRBV11-2 to TRBJ1-1; D unresolved. CDR1 and CDR2 (germline): SGHAT, FQNNGV. The CDR3 is 17 residues long. The CDR3 nucleotides read TGTGCCAGCAGCTTAAGGCCCGGAGGGCCGGCGAACGCTGAAGCTTTCTTT. It encodes CASSLRPGGPANAEAFF.

This rearrangement joins TRBV9 to TRBJ2-1; unclear D gene. Trimming removed 0 bases at V and 5 bases at J, with 12 bases between. The CDR3 is 15 residues long. CDR1 and CDR2 from the germline V gene are SGDLS and YYNGEE. Here the CDR3 reads CASSVVGGADNEQFF. CDR3 DNA sequence: TGTGCCAGCAGCGTAGTAGGCGGAGCCGACAATGAGCAGTTCTTC.

This clone has ten or more counts. V and J are TRBV4-3 and TRBJ1-1, with TRBD1 matching 8 bases. The V segment lost 2 bases and the J segment 3 bases; nucleotides outside the gene matches: 8. The CDR3 runs 16 residues. From germline, CDR1 is LGHNA and CDR2 YSLEER. CDR3 sequence: CASSQYTTTGDTEAFF. The CDR3 DNA is TGCGCCAGCAGCCAATACACGACGACAGGGGACACTGAAGCTTTCTTT.

This clone was counted between two and nine times. The CDR3 sequence: CASRSPREGGTGELFF. Written as DNA, the CDR3 is TGTGCCAGCAGATCCCCCCGGGAGGGGGGCACCGGGGAGCTGTTTTTT. V gene TRBV5-4 combines with J gene TRBJ2-2; 8 nucleotides match TRBD2. Losses at the gene ends were 5 bases for V and 4 bases for J; bases not matched to a gene: 10. CDR1 SGHNT and CDR2 YYREEE come from the germline V gene (reference sequence). The CDR3 is 16 residues long. The entire variable domain, with the rest obtained from reference TRBV5-4 and TRBJ2-2, is as follows: ETGVTQSPTHLIKTRGQQVTLRCSSQSGHNTVSWYQQALGQGPQFIFQYYREEENGRGNFPPRFSGLQFPNYSSELNVNALELDDSALYLCASRSPREGGTGELFFGEGSRLTVL.

V gene TRBV3-1 (or the pseudogene TRBV3-2) combines with J gene TRBJ1-1; D uncertain. The germline CDR1 and CDR2 sequences are LGHDT and YNNKEL (reference sequence). The ends were cut back, 1 base at V and 7 bases at J, with 10 bases in the middle. This CDR3 is built from 13 residues. Here the CDR3 DNA reads TGTGCCAGCAGCCAAGCGGTAACAGATGAAGCTTTCTTT. Amino acids: CASSQAVTDEAFF.

This clone was detected a few times. This rearrangement joins TRBV19 to TRBJ1-6; the D gene is possibly TRBD1 (6 bases). V lost 4 bases and J 11 bases, leaving 15 bases between the germline ends. CDR1 is LNHDA and CDR2 is SQIVND in the germline V gene (reference sequence). This CDR3 is built from 14 residues. The DNA for the CDR3 is TGTGCCAGTAGTACAGACTTACAGGGAGCACCCCTCCACTTT. As protein: CASSTDLQGAPLHF.

The rearrangement uses TRBV6-2 or TRBV6-3 and TRBJ1-2; 8 nucleotides agree with TRBD1. The CDR3 totals 13 residues. Germline CDR1 is MNHEY and CDR2 is SVGEGT. With 5 bases clipped from V and 4 bases from J, the junction kept 3 bases outside the gene matches. CDR3 in DNA: TGTGCCAGCAGTCTGCAGGGGGCCTATGGCTACACCTTC. Encoded protein: CASSLQGAYGYTF.

This clone showed up just a few times. J is TRBJ2-2 and V is TRBV5-1; 7 positions agree with TRBD2. The CDR3 is 15 amino acids. The ends lost 4 bases at V and 4 bases at J; junction bases unmatched: 7. In germline, CDR1 is SGHRS, CDR2 YFSETQ. CDR3: CASSPEGGRTGELFF. CDR3 sequence (DNA): TGCGCCAGCAGCCCGGAGGGAGGGCGCACCGGGGAGCTGTTTTTT. The full variable domain, rest sourced from reference TRBV5-1 and TRBJ2-2, is KAGVTQTPRYLIKTRGQQVTLSCSPISGHRSVSWYQQTPGQGLQFLFEYFSETQRNKGNFPGRFSGRQFSNSRSEMNVSTLELGDSALYLCASSPEGGRTGELFFGEGSRLTVL.

The V gene is TRBV5-1, the J gene TRBJ2-5, with TRBD1 matching over 10 bases. The germline V gene has CDR1 SGHRS and CDR2 YFSETQ. The CDR3 consists of 15 residues. The ends lost 2 bases at V and 3 bases at J; junction bases unmatched: 4. CDR3 nucleotides: TGCGCCAGCAGCTTCGGGACAGGGGTGGAAGAGACCCAGTACTTC. Translated, it gives CASSFGTGVEETQYF.

V is TRBV7-9 and J is TRBJ2-7; 7 nucleotides match TRBD1. The CDR3 is 16 amino acids. V was clipped by 3 bases and J by 5 bases; unmatched bases: 13. The V gene's germline CDR1 is SEHNR and CDR2 FQNEAQ (reference sequence). CDR3 residues: CASSFLRYEGADEQYF. The CDR3 region has the DNA TGTGCCAGCAGCTTTCTCCGATACGAGGGGGCGGACGAGCAGTACTTC.

This chain connects TRBV30 to TRBJ1-1; possibly TRBD1 for D (5 bases). The CDR3 sequence is 14 residues long. The germline gives CDR1 GTSNPN, CDR2 SVGIG (reference sequence). V was clipped by 1 base and J by 0 bases, with 9 bases between them. Written as DNA, the CDR3 is TGTGCCTGGAGTGAAGGACATCTGAACACTGAAGCTTTCTTT. Residues: CAWSEGHLNTEAFF.

The chain uses TRBV30 and TRBJ1-1, with D uncertain. The germline CDR1 and CDR2 sequences are GTSNPN and SVGIG (reference sequence). The CDR3 contains 12 residues. Deletions cut 0 bases from V and 3 bases from J, with 5 bases between. The CDR3: CAWSVPDTEAFF. In DNA, the CDR3 is TGTGCCTGGAGTGTACCGGACACTGAAGCTTTCTTT.

The rearrangement joins TRBV7-2 to TRBJ2-1; no clear D. Germline lookup yields CDR1 SGHTA and CDR2 FQGNSA. The V gene lost 1 base and the J gene lost 0 bases, with 13 bases spanning the gap. The CDR3 loop spans 17 amino acids. The CDR3 loop reads CASSLDQWRSSYNEQFF. CDR3 sequence (DNA): TGTGCCAGCAGCTTAGATCAGTGGCGGAGCTCCTACAATGAGCAGTTCTTC.

The J gene is TRBJ1-2, the V gene TRBV28; D call uncertain. Germline values: CDR1 MDHEN, CDR2 SYDVKM. This CDR3 region has 13 residues. The V and J ends lost 6 bases and 4 bases respectively, with 12 bases between them. Written as DNA, the CDR3 is TGTGCCAGCAGGGAACCTTCGGGCTATGGCTACACCTTC. Translation: CASREPSGYGYTF.

The V gene is TRBV9, the J gene TRBJ1-2; D not certain. CDR3 length: 15 residues. CDR1 is SGDLS and CDR2 is YYNGEE in the germline V gene. Deletions cut 0 bases from V and 0 bases from J, with 9 bases between. The DNA of the CDR3 is TGTGCCAGCAGCGTAGCTACGGGGTCTAACTATGGCTACACCTTC. This sequence encodes CASSVATGSNYGYTF.

Only one count was recorded for this clone. The genes are TRBV18 and TRBJ1-5; TRBD1 agrees at 7 bases. Germline-derived CDR1 and CDR2 are KGHSH and LQKENI. J lost 5 bases, V lost 4 bases, and 8 bases had no gene match. The CDR3 sequence is 15 residues long. CDR3 protein: CASSLTGVEDQPQHF. The CDR3 DNA sequence: TGTGCCAGCTCACTTACAGGGGTCGAGGATCAGCCCCAGCATTTT.

The gene calls are TRBV6-4 and TRBJ2-3; 9 bases are a match to TRBD2. The CDR3 loop spans 17 amino acids. The V gene's germline CDR1 is MRHNA and CDR2 SNTAGT. V gave up 6 bases and J gave up 3 bases; unmatched junction bases: 13. The CDR3 loop reads CASSLGGPSGKTDTQYF. For the CDR3, the DNA is TGTGCCAGCAGCTTGGGGGGCCCTAGCGGGAAAACAGATACGCAGTATTTT.